This T cell receptor (beta chain) was captured by sequencing in a study of CD8+ T cells in alopecia areata. About the study: A 6-month off-drug phase came after tofacitinib, which had lasted 6 to 18 months. Study results and limitations: In lesional scalp, particularly from alopecia totalis/universalis, clonality was higher than in normal scalp.

Reverse transcribed after extraction, RNA yielded cDNA as the sequencing template. The data were produced by immunoSEQ multiplex PCR, yet TCRdb's version contains in-frame clones alone and is incomplete. The data contain 250,000 to 350,000 clones, 60% of them singletons. Details on this clone: Its antigen remains unidentified.

There are 15 residues in the CDR3. CDR1 and CDR2 (germline): SGHRS, YFSETQ. The J segment lost 4 bases and the V segment lost 4 bases, leaving 5 bases of the junction unmatched. The treatment here: oral pan-JAK inhibitor, 5-10 mg twice daily. The input for sequencing was CD4+ T cells sorted from blood, taken at roughly week 52, from a patient treated with tofacitinib. The rearrangement uses TRBV5-1 and TRBJ2-5; 12 bases are shared with TRBD2. This clonotype originated in a human donor with alopecia areata. The CDR3 bases are TGCGCCAGCAGCGGGTGGACTAGCGGGACAGAGACCCAGTACTTC. This translates into CASSGWTSGTETQYF.